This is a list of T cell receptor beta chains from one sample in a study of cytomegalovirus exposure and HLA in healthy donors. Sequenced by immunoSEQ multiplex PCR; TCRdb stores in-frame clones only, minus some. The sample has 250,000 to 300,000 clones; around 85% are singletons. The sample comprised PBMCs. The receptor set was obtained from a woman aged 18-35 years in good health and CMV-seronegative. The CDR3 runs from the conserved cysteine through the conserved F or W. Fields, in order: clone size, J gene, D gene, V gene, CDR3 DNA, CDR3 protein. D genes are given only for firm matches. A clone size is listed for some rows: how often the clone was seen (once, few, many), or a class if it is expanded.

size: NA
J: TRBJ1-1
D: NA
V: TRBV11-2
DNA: TGTGCCAGCAGCTTAGATCGGGGGGGCCCTGAAGCTTTCTTT
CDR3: CASSLDRGGPEAFF

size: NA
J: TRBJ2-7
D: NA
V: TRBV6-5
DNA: TGTGCCAGCAGTTACTCCGGGATTTCCTACGAGCAGTACTTC
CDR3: CASSYSGISYEQYF

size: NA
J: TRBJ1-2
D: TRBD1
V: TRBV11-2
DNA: TGTGCCAGCCGACAGGGGGGCTATGGCTACACCTTC
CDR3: CASRQGGYGYTF

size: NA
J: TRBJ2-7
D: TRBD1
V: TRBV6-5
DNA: TGTGCCAGCAGTTACTCAAATCCCGACAGGGCCTACGAGCAGTACTTC
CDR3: CASSYSNPDRAYEQYF

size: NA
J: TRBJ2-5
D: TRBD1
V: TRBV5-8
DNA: TGTGCCAGCAGCTCAGGACAGGCGTGGGAGACCCAGTACTTC
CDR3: CASSSGQAWETQYF

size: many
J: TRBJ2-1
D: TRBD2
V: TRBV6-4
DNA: TGTGCCAGCAGTGGGCTAGCGGAAGGGGCCAATGAGCAGTTCTTC
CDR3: CASSGLAEGANEQFF

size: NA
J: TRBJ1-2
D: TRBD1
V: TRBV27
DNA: TGTGCCAGCAGCCAAACCAGTACAGGGGGAGGCTATGGCTACACCTTC
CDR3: CASSQTSTGGGYGYTF

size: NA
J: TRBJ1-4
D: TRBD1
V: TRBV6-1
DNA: TGTGCCAGCAGTGACGGACAGGGGCTAGGGGAAAAACTGTTTTTT
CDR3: CASSDGQGLGEKLFF

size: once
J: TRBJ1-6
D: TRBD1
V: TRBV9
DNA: TGTGCCAGCAGCGTACTACAGGGGAGTTCACCCCTCCACTTT
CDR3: CASSVLQGSSPLHF

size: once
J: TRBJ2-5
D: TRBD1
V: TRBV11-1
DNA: TGTGCCAGCAGCTTAGCGGGACAGGGGGTCATAGAGACCCAGTACTTC
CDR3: CASSLAGQGVIETQYF

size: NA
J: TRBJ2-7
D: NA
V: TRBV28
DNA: TGTGCCAGCACTTATACAGGGACCTCCTACGAGCAGTACTTC
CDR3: CASTYTGTSYEQYF

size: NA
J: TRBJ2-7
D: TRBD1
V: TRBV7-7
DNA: TGTGCCAGCAGCTTACGACAGGGAGCGGTCTACGAGCAGTACTTC
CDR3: CASSLRQGAVYEQYF

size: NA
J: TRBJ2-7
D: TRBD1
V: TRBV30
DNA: TGTGCCTGGAGTGGACAACCGGGACAGGGGGTTTTCGAGCAGTACTTC
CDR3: CAWSGQPGQGVFEQYF

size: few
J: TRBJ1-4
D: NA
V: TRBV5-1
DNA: TGCGCCAGCAGCCCGGGGGGAACGGGGAATGAAAAACTGTTTTTT
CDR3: CASSPGGTGNEKLFF

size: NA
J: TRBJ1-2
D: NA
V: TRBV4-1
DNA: TGCGCCAGCAGCCAAGTAGGGGCAACTAACTATGGCTACACCTTC
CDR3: CASSQVGATNYGYTF

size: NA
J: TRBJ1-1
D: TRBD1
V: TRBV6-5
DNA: TGTGCCAGCAGTTACTCAAGGGACAGTGGAGCTTTCTTT
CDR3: CASSYSRDSGAFF

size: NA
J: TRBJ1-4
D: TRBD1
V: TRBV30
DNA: TGTGCCTGGACTGGGCGGGACAGGGGGGAAAAACTGTTTTTT
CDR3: CAWTGRDRGEKLFF

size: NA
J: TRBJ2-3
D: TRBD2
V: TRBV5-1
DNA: TGCGCCAGCAGCTCCTTCCTCACTAGCGGGAACGCAGATACGCAGTATTTT
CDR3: CASSSFLTSGNADTQYF

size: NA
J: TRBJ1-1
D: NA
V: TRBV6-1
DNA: TGTGCCAGCATCAACGACAGAAACACTGAAGCTTTCTTT
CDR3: CASINDRNTEAFF

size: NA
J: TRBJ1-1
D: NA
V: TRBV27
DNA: TGTGCCAGCAGTTGGACAGACATGAACACTGAAGCTTTCTTT
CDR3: CASSWTDMNTEAFF

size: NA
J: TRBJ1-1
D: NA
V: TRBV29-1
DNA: TGCAGCGTTCGGAACACTGAAGCTTTCTTT
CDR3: CSVRNTEAFF

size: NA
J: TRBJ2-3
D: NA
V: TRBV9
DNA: TGTGCCAGCAGCGTCGGGTTTAGCACAGATACGCAGTATTTT
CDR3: CASSVGFSTDTQYF

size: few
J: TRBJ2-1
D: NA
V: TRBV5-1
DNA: TGCGCCAGCAGCTTGGATCCTAACTCCTACAATGAGCAGTTCTTC
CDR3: CASSLDPNSYNEQFF

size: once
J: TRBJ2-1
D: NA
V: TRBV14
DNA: TGTGCCAGCAGCCAAGATTTCACTAGCCCGGTCTTC
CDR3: CASSQDFTSPVF

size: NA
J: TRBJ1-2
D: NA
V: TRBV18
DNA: TGTGCCAGCTCACCACTGGACAACGCCCCCCCGCACTATGGCTACACCTTC
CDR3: CASSPLDNAPPHYGYTF

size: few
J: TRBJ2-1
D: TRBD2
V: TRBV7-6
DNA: TGTGCCAGCAGCTTAGAACTAGCGGGAGGAAATGAGCAGTTCTTC
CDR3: CASSLELAGGNEQFF

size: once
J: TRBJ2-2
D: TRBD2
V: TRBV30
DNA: TGTGCCTGGGTGGGACTAGCGGGGCCCACCGGGGAGCTGTTTTTT
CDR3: CAWVGLAGPTGELFF

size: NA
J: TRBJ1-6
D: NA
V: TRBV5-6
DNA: TGTGCCAGCAGCTTGGACAGGGTAGATTCACCCCTCCACTTT
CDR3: CASSLDRVDSPLHF

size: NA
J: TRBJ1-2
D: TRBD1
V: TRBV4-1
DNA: TGCGCCAGCAGCCAAGATATCCCAGGGGGAAAGAATTATGGCTACACCTTC
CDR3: CASSQDIPGGKNYGYTF

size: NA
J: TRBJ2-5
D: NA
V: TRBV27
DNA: TGTGCCAGCAGTGCGACGGGGCAAGAGACCCAGTACTTC
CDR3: CASSATGQETQYF

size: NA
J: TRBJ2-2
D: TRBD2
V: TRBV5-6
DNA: TGTGCCAGCAGCTCCACCGTAGCGGGAATCAACACCGGGGAGCTGTTTTTT
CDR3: CASSSTVAGINTGELFF

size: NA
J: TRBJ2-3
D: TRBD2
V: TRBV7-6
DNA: TGTGCCAGCAGCTTAGCGGCGGGAGGGGCAGATACGCAGTATTTT
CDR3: CASSLAAGGADTQYF

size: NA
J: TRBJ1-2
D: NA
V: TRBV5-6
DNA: TGTGCCAGCAGCTTGAGCAGGGGCCCTGGCTACACCTTC
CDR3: CASSLSRGPGYTF

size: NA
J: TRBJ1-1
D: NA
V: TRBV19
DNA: TGTGCCAGTAGTTTAGGACGGAGCTCCACTGAAGCTTTCTTT
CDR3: CASSLGRSSTEAFF

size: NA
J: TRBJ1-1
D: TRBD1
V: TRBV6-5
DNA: TGTGCCAGCAGACGACAGGGTTACATGAACACTGAAGCTTTCTTT
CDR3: CASRRQGYMNTEAFF

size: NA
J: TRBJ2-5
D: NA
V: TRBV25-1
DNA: TGTGCCAGCAGTTACGAGGGCATGGAGACCCAGTACTTC
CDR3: CASSYEGMETQYF

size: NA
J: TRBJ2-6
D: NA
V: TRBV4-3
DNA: TGCGCCAGCAGCCCGACAGGAGACGGGGCCAACGTCCTGACTTTC
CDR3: CASSPTGDGANVLTF

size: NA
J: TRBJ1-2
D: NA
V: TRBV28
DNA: TGTGCCAGCCGACAGACTTTTTATGGCTACACCTTC
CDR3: CASRQTFYGYTF

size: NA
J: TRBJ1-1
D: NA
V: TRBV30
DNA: TGTGCCTGGAGTTTCAGGGTGAACACTGAAGCTTTCTTT
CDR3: CAWSFRVNTEAFF

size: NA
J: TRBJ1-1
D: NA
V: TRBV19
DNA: TGTGCCAGTAGTATTCAGGGGAGTTTCGCTGAAGCTTTCTTT
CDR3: CASSIQGSFAEAFF

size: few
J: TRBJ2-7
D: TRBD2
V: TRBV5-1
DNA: TGCGCCAGCAGCTCCCGTTGGTCTGTGGCGGGAGTAGAGGAGCAGTACTTC
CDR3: CASSSRWSVAGVEEQYF

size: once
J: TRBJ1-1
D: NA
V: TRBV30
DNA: TGTGCCTGGAGTGTAGACGGGGGTGGGACTGAAGCTTTCTTT
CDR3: CAWSVDGGGTEAFF

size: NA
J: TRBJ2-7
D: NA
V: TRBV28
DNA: TGTGCCAGCAGTTTAATGGTCGGGGGGCTCCACTACGAGCAGTACTTC
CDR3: CASSLMVGGLHYEQYF

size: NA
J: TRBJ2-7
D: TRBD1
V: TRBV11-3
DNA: TGTGCCAGCAGCCGATGGACAGGTAGCTCCTACGAGCAGTACTTC
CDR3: CASSRWTGSSYEQYF

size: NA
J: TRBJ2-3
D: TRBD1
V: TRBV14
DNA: TGTGCCAGCAGCCAAGGGACAGGGAAAACAGATACGCAGTATTTT
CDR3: CASSQGTGKTDTQYF

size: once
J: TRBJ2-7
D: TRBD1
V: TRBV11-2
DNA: TGTGCCAGCAGCATTGGCGCAGGGGGAACCTACGAGCAGTACTTC
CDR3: CASSIGAGGTYEQYF

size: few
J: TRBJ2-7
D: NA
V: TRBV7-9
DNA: TGTGCCAGCAGCTTAGCTGGCGGCCCCCCCTACGAGCAGTACTTC
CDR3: CASSLAGGPPYEQYF

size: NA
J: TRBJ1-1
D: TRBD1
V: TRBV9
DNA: TGTGCCAGACCACAGGGGGAGAACACTGAAGCTTTCTTT
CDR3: CARPQGENTEAFF

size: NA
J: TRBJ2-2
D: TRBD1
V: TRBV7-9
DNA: TGTGCCAGCAGCTCGCGGACAGGGGATACCGGGGAGCTGTTTTTT
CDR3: CASSSRTGDTGELFF

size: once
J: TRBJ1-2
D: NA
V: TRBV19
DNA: TGTGCCAGTAATACGGCCGGCGGAGGCTACACCTTC
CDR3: CASNTAGGGYTF

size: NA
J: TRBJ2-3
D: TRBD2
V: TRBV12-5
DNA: TGTGCTAGTGGTATAGCGGGGGGGGATACGCAGTATTTT
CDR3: CASGIAGGDTQYF

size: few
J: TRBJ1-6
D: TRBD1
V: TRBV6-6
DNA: TGTGCCAGCGGACAAGTCGACAGGGGTGGGTCACCCCTCTACTTT
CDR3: CASGQVDRGGSPLYF

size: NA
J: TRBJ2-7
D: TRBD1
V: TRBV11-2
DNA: TGTGCCAGCAGCTTAGGGGACAGGCTCTACGAGCAGTACTTC
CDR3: CASSLGDRLYEQYF